Below are 7 T cell receptor beta chains sequenced from a single sample in a study of blood T cell repertoires in COVID-19. Generated by immunoSEQ multiplex PCR, the TCRdb table keeps only in-frame clones and is missing some. Counted here are under 250,000 clones, about 88% occurring once; the ten biggest clones make up about 5%. Sequencing was performed on peripheral blood. The receptors stem from a woman aged 40 to 49 with acute or convalescent COVID-19.

The V gene is TRBV10-2, the J gene TRBJ1-5; D remains unclear. With 2 bases removed from V and 3 bases from J, the gap between germline ends came to 11 bases. Germline V gene lookup returns CDR1 WSHSY and CDR2 SAAADI. The CDR3 is 15 amino acids. The CDR3 region is CASSEAQTHNQPQHF. The CDR3 coding sequence is TGCGCCAGCAGTGAGGCGCAGACACACAATCAGCCCCAGCATTTT.

V gene TRBV7-9 combines with J gene TRBJ1-1, with D maybe TRBD1 (6 bases). The CDR3 sequence is 14 residues long. Deletions cut 2 bases from V and 1 base from J, with 8 bases between. From germline, CDR1 is SEHNR and CDR2 FQNEAQ (reference sequence). The CDR3 bases are TGTGCCAGCAGCTTAAAGGGGGAGAACACTGAAGCTTTCTTT. Translation: CASSLKGENTEAFF.

V usage is TRBV6-2 or TRBV6-3 and J usage is TRBJ2-3; D might be TRBD2 (6 bases). Per the germline V gene, CDR1 is MNHEY and CDR2 is SVGEGT. V lost 2 bases to trimming and J lost 2 bases, with 14 bases between them. This CDR3 spans 16 amino acids. As DNA, the CDR3 is TGTGCCAGCAGTTACGGCCGGGGGTCCTTCACAGATACGCAGTATTTT. It encodes CASSYGRGSFTDTQYF.

V usage is TRBV7-9 and J usage is TRBJ1-3; D not resolved. The CDR3 is made up of 16 amino acids. Germline lookup yields CDR1 SEHNR and CDR2 FQNEAQ (reference sequence). Trimming pared 5 bases from V and 0 bases from J, leaving 14 bases between. The CDR3 region has the DNA TGTGCCAGCAGCCACGGCCGGGAATACTCTGGAAACACCATATATTTT. Its translation is CASSHGREYSGNTIYF.

The chain combines TRBV30 with TRBJ2-6, with D possibly TRBD1 on 5 matching bases. Trimming removed 0 bases from V and 3 bases from J, with 6 bases in between. CDR1 is GTSNPN, CDR2 SVGIG, per germline (reference sequence). The CDR3 runs 14 residues. The CDR3 DNA reads as TGTGCCTGGAGTGTGGGGCATGGGGCCAACGTCCTGACTTTC. Translation: CAWSVGHGANVLTF.

The table lists this clone with a count of one. This rearrangement joins TRBV24-1 to TRBJ2-1; 7 nucleotides align to TRBD2. This CDR3 is 13 amino acids long. From germline, CDR1 is KGHDR and CDR2 SFDVKD. The J segment lost 8 bases and the V segment lost 6 bases, leaving 6 bases of the junction unmatched. The CDR3, as DNA: TGTGCCACCAGTTTCGGGGGGATGCATGAGCAGTTCTTC. Its translation is CATSFGGMHEQFF.

V is TRBV5-1 and J is TRBJ1-6, with D unclear. V dropped 4 bases and J dropped 10 bases, with 9 bases sitting between them. This CDR3 contains 12 residues. The germline V gene has CDR1 SGHRS and CDR2 YFSETQ. The CDR3 DNA is TGCGCCAGCAGCCGGGGAGAGTCACCCCTCCACTTT. It encodes CASSRGESPLHF.